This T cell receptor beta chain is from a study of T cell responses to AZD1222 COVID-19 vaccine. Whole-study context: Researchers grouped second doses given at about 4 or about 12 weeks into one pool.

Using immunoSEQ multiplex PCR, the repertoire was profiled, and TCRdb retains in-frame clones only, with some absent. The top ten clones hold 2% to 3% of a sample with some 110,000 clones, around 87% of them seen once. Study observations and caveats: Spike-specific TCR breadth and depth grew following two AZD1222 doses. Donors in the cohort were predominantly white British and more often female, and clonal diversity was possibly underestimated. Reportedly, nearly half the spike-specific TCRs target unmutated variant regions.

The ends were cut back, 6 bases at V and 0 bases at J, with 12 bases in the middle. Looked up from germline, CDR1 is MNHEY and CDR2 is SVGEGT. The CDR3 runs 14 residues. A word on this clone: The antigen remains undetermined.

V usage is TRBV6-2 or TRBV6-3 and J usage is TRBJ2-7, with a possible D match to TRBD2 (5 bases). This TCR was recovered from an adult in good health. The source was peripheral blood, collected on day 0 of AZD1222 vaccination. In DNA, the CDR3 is TGTGCCAGCAGCAAAAGCGGAAGCTCCTACGAGCAGTACTTC. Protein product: CASSKSGSSYEQYF.